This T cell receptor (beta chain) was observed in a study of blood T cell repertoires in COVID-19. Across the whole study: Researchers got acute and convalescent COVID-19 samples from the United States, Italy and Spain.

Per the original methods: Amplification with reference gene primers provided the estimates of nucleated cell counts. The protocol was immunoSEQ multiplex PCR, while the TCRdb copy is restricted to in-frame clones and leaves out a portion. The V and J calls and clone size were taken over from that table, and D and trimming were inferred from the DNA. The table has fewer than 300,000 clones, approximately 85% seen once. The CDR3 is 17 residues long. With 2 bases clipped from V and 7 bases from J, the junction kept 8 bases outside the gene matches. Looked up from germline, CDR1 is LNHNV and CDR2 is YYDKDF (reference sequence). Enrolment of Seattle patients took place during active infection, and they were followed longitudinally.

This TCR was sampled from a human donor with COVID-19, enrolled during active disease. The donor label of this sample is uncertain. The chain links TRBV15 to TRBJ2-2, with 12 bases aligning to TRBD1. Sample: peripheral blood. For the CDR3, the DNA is TGTGCCACCAGCAGATTCCGGGACAGGGGGCGAGGCGGGGAGCTGTTTTTT. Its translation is CATSRFRDRGRGGELFF.